Listed below are T cell receptor beta chains from one sample, sequenced in a study of blood T cell repertoires in COVID-19. The protocol was immunoSEQ multiplex PCR, while the TCRdb copy is restricted to in-frame clones and leaves out a portion. Of under 500,000 clones listed, around nine tenths were seen once; the top ten hold 4% to 5.5%. The sequenced sample consisted of peripheral blood. These receptors were obtained from a woman aged 25 to 39 with acute or convalescent COVID-19. CDR3s include the opening cysteine and the closing phenylalanine or tryptophan. D genes are given only for firm matches. Clone size is stated in some rows and not others, as once, few, many or a class when expanded.

CDR3aa: CATSTRSSGANVLTF
CDR3nt: TGTGCCACCAGCACACGGAGCTCTGGGGCCAACGTCCTGACTTTC
abundance: NA
d_gene: NA
j_gene: TRBJ2-6
v_gene: TRBV24-1

CDR3aa: CSVGDRRNTEAFF
CDR3nt: TGCAGCGTCGGAGACAGACGGAACACTGAAGCTTTCTTT
abundance: NA
d_gene: NA
j_gene: TRBJ1-1
v_gene: TRBV29-1

CDR3aa: CASSLSPGGGLSYEQYF
CDR3nt: TGCGCCAGCAGCTTGTCTCCCGGTGGAGGGCTATCCTACGAGCAGTACTTC
abundance: NA
d_gene: NA
j_gene: TRBJ2-7
v_gene: TRBV5-1

CDR3aa: CASSLGQGTNYGYTF
CDR3nt: TGTGCCAGCAGCTTAGGACAGGGTACTAACTATGGCTACACCTTC
abundance: NA
d_gene: TRBD1
j_gene: TRBJ1-2
v_gene: TRBV11-2

CDR3aa: CASSLETGGTGELFF
CDR3nt: TGTGCCAGCAGCTTAGAGACAGGGGGGACCGGGGAGCTGTTTTTT
abundance: NA
d_gene: TRBD1
j_gene: TRBJ2-2
v_gene: TRBV7-2

CDR3aa: CAISARGALHGELFF
CDR3nt: TGTGCCATCAGTGCCCGGGGGGCCCTCCACGGGGAGCTGTTTTTT
abundance: NA
d_gene: NA
j_gene: TRBJ2-2
v_gene: TRBV10-3

CDR3aa: CATTTERGPNTEAFF
CDR3nt: TGTGCCACCACAACGGAACGGGGTCCGAACACTGAAGCTTTCTTT
abundance: NA
d_gene: NA
j_gene: TRBJ1-1
v_gene: TRBV15

CDR3aa: CASRGQGYGYTF
CDR3nt: TGTGCCAGCAGAGGGCAGGGGTATGGCTACACCTTC
abundance: NA
d_gene: NA
j_gene: TRBJ1-2
v_gene: TRBV6-5

CDR3aa: CASSPDLWTAQETQYF
CDR3nt: TGTGCCAGCAGTCCTGACCTATGGACAGCGCAAGAGACCCAGTACTTC
abundance: NA
d_gene: NA
j_gene: TRBJ2-5
v_gene: TRBV27

CDR3aa: CASSRVWGPNYGYTF
CDR3nt: TGTGCCAGTAGTCGAGTCTGGGGGCCTAACTATGGCTACACCTTC
abundance: once
d_gene: NA
j_gene: TRBJ1-2
v_gene: TRBV19

CDR3aa: CASSGTRTAIQETQYF
CDR3nt: TGTGCCAGCAGTGGAACCCGGACAGCCATCCAAGAGACCCAGTACTTC
abundance: NA
d_gene: NA
j_gene: TRBJ2-5
v_gene: TRBV2

CDR3aa: CASSPRPGTGEDQYF
CDR3nt: TGTGCCAGCAGCCCTCGTCCCGGGACAGGGGAGGACCAGTACTTC
abundance: NA
d_gene: TRBD1
j_gene: TRBJ2-5
v_gene: TRBV11-2

CDR3aa: CSASDRGVLPTDTQYF
CDR3nt: TGCAGTGCTAGTGACCGGGGGGTACTTCCAACAGATACGCAGTATTTT
abundance: NA
d_gene: TRBD2
j_gene: TRBJ2-3
v_gene: TRBV20-1

CDR3aa: CASSETDNSPLHF
CDR3nt: TGCGCCAGCAGTGAGACAGATAATTCACCCCTCCACTTT
abundance: NA
d_gene: NA
j_gene: TRBJ1-6
v_gene: TRBV10-2

CDR3aa: CASSQGSREQYF
CDR3nt: TGTGCCAGCAGTCAGGGGTCGAGGGAGCAGTACTTC
abundance: NA
d_gene: NA
j_gene: TRBJ2-7
v_gene: TRBV12-3/TRBV12-4

CDR3aa: CASGLQGTTNYGYTF
CDR3nt: TGTGCCAGCGGCCTCCAAGGGACAACTAACTATGGCTACACCTTC
abundance: NA
d_gene: NA
j_gene: TRBJ1-2
v_gene: TRBV28

CDR3aa: CASSPLGAGESTEAFF
CDR3nt: TGTGCCAGCAGTCCCCTAGGGGCAGGGGAGAGCACTGAAGCTTTCTTT
abundance: NA
d_gene: NA
j_gene: TRBJ1-1
v_gene: TRBV6-6

CDR3aa: CASSPDHGADTQYF
CDR3nt: TGTGCCAGCAGCCCGGACCACGGGGCAGATACGCAGTATTTT
abundance: NA
d_gene: NA
j_gene: TRBJ2-3
v_gene: TRBV4-2

CDR3aa: CASGGGTDTEAFF
CDR3nt: TGCGCCAGCGGGGGCGGAACTGACACTGAAGCTTTCTTT
abundance: NA
d_gene: NA
j_gene: TRBJ1-1
v_gene: TRBV5-1

CDR3aa: CATSTVPPVPQFF
CDR3nt: TGTGCCACCAGCACGGTGCCCCCCGTACCGCAGTTCTTC
abundance: NA
d_gene: NA
j_gene: TRBJ2-1
v_gene: TRBV15

CDR3aa: CASSLSDRVFEQYF
CDR3nt: TGTGCCAGCAGCTTATCGGACAGGGTATTCGAGCAGTACTTC
abundance: NA
d_gene: TRBD1
j_gene: TRBJ2-7
v_gene: TRBV7-6

CDR3aa: CASSYGIGLAEAFF
CDR3nt: TGTGCCAGCAGTTACGGCATTGGGCTCGCTGAAGCTTTCTTT
abundance: NA
d_gene: NA
j_gene: TRBJ1-1
v_gene: TRBV6-5

CDR3aa: CASSFSGGGETQYF
CDR3nt: TGTGCCAGCAGCTTTAGCGGGGGAGGGGAGACCCAGTACTTC
abundance: NA
d_gene: TRBD2
j_gene: TRBJ2-5
v_gene: TRBV7-9

CDR3aa: CASSSGQGPETQYF
CDR3nt: TGTGCCAGCAGCTCCGGACAGGGACCCGAGACCCAGTACTTC
abundance: NA
d_gene: TRBD1
j_gene: TRBJ2-5
v_gene: TRBV5-5

CDR3aa: CASSPTPGLGTYEQYF
CDR3nt: TGTGCCAGCAGCCCCACCCCAGGACTAGGCACCTACGAGCAGTACTTC
abundance: NA
d_gene: TRBD2
j_gene: TRBJ2-7
v_gene: TRBV11-2

CDR3aa: CASSWTGDPTEAFF
CDR3nt: TGCGCCAGCAGCTGGACAGGGGATCCTACTGAAGCTTTCTTT
abundance: NA
d_gene: TRBD1
j_gene: TRBJ1-1
v_gene: TRBV5-1

CDR3aa: CASSLSVEAFF
CDR3nt: TGTGCCAGCAGTCTGTCAGTTGAAGCTTTCTTT
abundance: NA
d_gene: NA
j_gene: TRBJ1-1
v_gene: TRBV6-5

CDR3aa: CASSHQVANEQFF
CDR3nt: TGCGCCAGCAGCCACCAAGTCGCGAATGAGCAGTTCTTC
abundance: NA
d_gene: NA
j_gene: TRBJ2-1
v_gene: TRBV4-1

CDR3aa: CASSFWQGTNTIYF
CDR3nt: TGTGCCAGCAGCTTTTGGCAGGGTACAAACACCATATATTTT
abundance: NA
d_gene: NA
j_gene: TRBJ1-3
v_gene: TRBV11-2

CDR3aa: CASSEPSGGHEQYF
CDR3nt: TGTGCCAGCAGTGAACCGTCGGGGGGGCACGAGCAGTACTTC
abundance: few
d_gene: TRBD2
j_gene: TRBJ2-7
v_gene: TRBV2

CDR3aa: CATSQRSLGRETQYF
CDR3nt: TGTGCCACCAGTCAGAGGTCCCTGGGTCGGGAGACCCAGTACTTC
abundance: NA
d_gene: NA
j_gene: TRBJ2-5
v_gene: TRBV15

CDR3aa: CASSLGLARTQETQYF
CDR3nt: TGTGCCAGCAGTCTCGGACTAGCCAGGACCCAAGAGACCCAGTACTTC
abundance: NA
d_gene: TRBD2
j_gene: TRBJ2-5
v_gene: TRBV2

CDR3aa: CSVKGTGRQEQFF
CDR3nt: TGCAGCGTGAAGGGGACAGGCCGACAGGAGCAGTTCTTC
abundance: NA
d_gene: TRBD1
j_gene: TRBJ2-1
v_gene: TRBV29-1

CDR3aa: CASSLGSGTSGGITDTQYF
CDR3nt: TGTGCCAGCAGCTTAGGGTCGGGGACTAGCGGGGGAATCACAGATACGCAGTATTTT
abundance: NA
d_gene: TRBD2
j_gene: TRBJ2-3
v_gene: TRBV7-6

CDR3aa: CASSPVQDYGYTF
CDR3nt: TGTGCCAGCTCACCAGTGCAGGACTATGGCTACACCTTC
abundance: NA
d_gene: NA
j_gene: TRBJ1-2
v_gene: TRBV18

CDR3aa: CASSFDRMNTEAFF
CDR3nt: TGTGCCAGCAGTTTCGACAGGATGAACACTGAAGCTTTCTTT
abundance: NA
d_gene: NA
j_gene: TRBJ1-1
v_gene: TRBV28

CDR3aa: CATSAGGVSNQPQHF
CDR3nt: TGTGCCACCAGTGCGGGAGGGGTGAGCAATCAGCCCCAGCATTTT
abundance: once
d_gene: NA
j_gene: TRBJ1-5
v_gene: TRBV24-1

CDR3aa: CASRARDREYSPLHF
CDR3nt: TGTGCCAGTAGAGCCAGGGACAGGGAGTATTCACCCCTCCACTTT
abundance: NA
d_gene: TRBD1
j_gene: TRBJ1-6
v_gene: TRBV19

CDR3aa: CASSLGTGETDTQYF
CDR3nt: TGTGCCAGCAGCCTCGGGACAGGGGAGACAGATACGCAGTATTTT
abundance: NA
d_gene: TRBD1
j_gene: TRBJ2-3
v_gene: TRBV3-1/TRBV3-2

CDR3aa: CASSPSGAGDTQYF
CDR3nt: TGTGCCAGCAGCCCTAGCGGGGCGGGAGATACGCAGTATTTT
abundance: once
d_gene: TRBD2
j_gene: TRBJ2-3
v_gene: TRBV9

CDR3aa: CASSTRGTANHEQFF
CDR3nt: TGTGCCAGCAGTACCCGGGGGACAGCCAATCATGAGCAGTTCTTC
abundance: NA
d_gene: NA
j_gene: TRBJ2-1
v_gene: TRBV6-5

CDR3aa: CASSLLRQETQYF
CDR3nt: TGTGCCAGCAGCTTGCTACGGCAAGAGACCCAGTACTTC
abundance: NA
d_gene: NA
j_gene: TRBJ2-5
v_gene: TRBV7-2

CDR3aa: CASSLGQGMNTEAFF
CDR3nt: TGTGCCAGCAGTTTAGGACAGGGGATGAACACTGAAGCTTTCTTT
abundance: NA
d_gene: TRBD1
j_gene: TRBJ1-1
v_gene: TRBV27

CDR3aa: CASSQAGGAGANVLTF
CDR3nt: TGCGCCAGCAGCCAAGCGGGGGGGGCTGGGGCCAACGTCCTGACTTTC
abundance: NA
d_gene: TRBD2
j_gene: TRBJ2-6
v_gene: TRBV4-1